Below, 20 T cell receptor beta chains from the same sample are listed, as sequenced in a study of blood T cell repertoires in COVID-19. Using immunoSEQ multiplex PCR, the repertoire was profiled, and TCRdb retains in-frame clones only, with some absent. Found here are about 180,000 clones, approximately 79% of them singletons; the top ten hold 8.1%. What was sequenced was peripheral blood. These receptors were collected from a woman aged 55-69 years with COVID-19, enrolled during active disease.

This clone has just one count. The chain is built from TRBV10-3 and TRBJ1-4, with 7 bases lining up with TRBD1. The CDR3 has 15 amino acids. Germline lookup yields CDR1 ENHRY and CDR2 SYGVKD. Germline trimming cut 3 bases from V and 5 bases from J; bases unmatched to any gene: 6. CDR3 nucleotide sequence: TGTGCCATCAGTGAATCCGGGACAGTAAATGAAAAACTGTTTTTT. As protein: CAISESGTVNEKLFF.

The chain is built from TRBV5-4 and TRBJ2-5, with 11 bases matching TRBD2. Germline V lookup: CDR1 SGHNT, CDR2 YYREEE (reference sequence). V gave up 4 bases and J gave up 5 bases; unmatched junction bases: 13. The CDR3 covers 17 residues. The CDR3 region has the DNA TGTGCCAGCAGCCCCGCCGGGACTAGCGGCGTCAGGGAGACCCAGTACTTC. It translates to CASSPAGTSGVRETQYF.

In this sample, this clone turned up once. The gene calls are TRBV10-2 and TRBJ2-5, with 10 bases fitting TRBD2. The CDR3 has 17 amino acids. V trimming: 8 bases; J trimming: 5 bases; junction bases outside the gene matches: 17. The germline CDR1 and CDR2 sequences are WSHSY and SAAADI. The chain's CDR3 is CASLKAFSGRHGETQYF. The CDR3 DNA reads TGCGCCAGCTTGAAAGCATTTAGCGGGAGGCACGGGGAGACCCAGTACTTC.

The chain employs TRBV6-1 and TRBJ1-2; D is uncertain. Germline V gene lookup returns CDR1 MNHNS and CDR2 SASEGT. V was cut by 9 bases and J by 0 bases, with 17 bases left in between. The CDR3 sequence is 15 residues long. The CDR3 is CARLTVLVANYGYTF. CDR3 DNA sequence: TGTGCCAGACTCACTGTTTTGGTGGCTAACTATGGCTACACCTTC.

J is TRBJ1-2 and V is TRBV3-1 (or the pseudogene TRBV3-2); 8 nucleotides match TRBD1. Germline-derived CDR1 and CDR2 are LGHDT and YNNKEL (reference sequence). J gave up 8 bases and V 2 bases, and 7 bases lay outside the gene matches. This CDR3 spans 14 amino acids. In nucleotides, the CDR3 is TGTGCCAGCAGCCAACCCGACAGGGGTGGCGGCTACACCTTC. This codes for CASSQPDRGGGYTF.

The V call is TRBV18, the J call TRBJ1-1; D not resolved. This CDR3 has 13 residues. Trimming shortened V by 7 bases and J by 0 bases, and 9 bases separated the two germline ends. Germline V CDR1 and CDR2: KGHSH, LQKENI. The CDR3 here is CASFTVVNTEAFF. CDR3 bases: TGTGCCAGCTTTACAGTCGTGAACACTGAAGCTTTCTTT.

CDR3 bases: TGTGCCAGCAGTTCCTCCGGACAGGGTTCTGGAAACACCATATATTTT. Its translation: CASSSSGQGSGNTIYF. This chain links TRBV28 with TRBJ1-3, with 8 bases aligning to TRBD1. The CDR3 has 16 amino acids. V was pared by 4 bases and J by 1 base, with 6 bases of the junction left unmatched. Germline-derived CDR1 and CDR2 are MDHEN and SYDVKM. Together with reference TRBV28 and TRBJ1-3, the CDR3 gives the full variable domain: DVKVTQSSRYLVKRTGEKVFLECVQDMDHENMFWYRQDPGLGLRLIYFSYDVKMKEKGDIPEGYSVSREKKERFSLILESASTNQTSMYLCASSSSGQGSGNTIYFGEGSWLTVV.

The rearrangement links TRBV19 to TRBJ2-4; possible D gene TRBD1, 6 bases. V was trimmed by 4 bases and J by 0 bases, leaving 13 bases between them. Germline assignment: CDR1 LNHDA and CDR2 SQIVND (reference sequence). This CDR3 contains 16 residues. Written as DNA, the CDR3 is TGTGCCAGTAGTACCGGACAGCCGAGAGCCAAAAACATTCAGTACTTC. It translates to CASSTGQPRAKNIQYF. Based on the CDR3 plus reference TRBV19 and TRBJ2-4, the full variable domain is DGGITQSPKYLFRKEGQNVTLSCEQNLNHDAMYWYRQDPGQGLRLIYYSQIVNDFQKGDIAEGYSVSREKKESFPLTVTSAQKNPTAFYLCASSTGQPRAKNIQYFGAGTRLSVL.

The chain combines TRBV19 with TRBJ1-5; the D gene is possibly TRBD1 (6 bases). The CDR3 covers 13 residues. V lost 8 bases to trimming and J lost 4 bases, with 12 bases between them. CDR1 and CDR2 (germline): LNHDA, SQIVND (reference sequence). The DNA of the CDR3 is TGTGCCAGTGTCGGACAGTCGAATCAGCCCCAGCATTTT. Translation gives CASVGQSNQPQHF. The variable domain in full, completed from reference TRBV19 and TRBJ1-5, reads DGGITQSPKYLFRKEGQNVTLSCEQNLNHDAMYWYRQDPGQGLRLIYYSQIVNDFQKGDIAEGYSVSREKKESFPLTVTSAQKNPTAFYLCASVGQSNQPQHFGDGTRLSIL.

In this sample, this clone turned up once. V and J are TRBV28 and TRBJ1-2, with D uncertain. Deletions cut 6 bases from V and 2 bases from J, with 10 bases between. The CDR3 consists of 13 residues. Looked up from germline, CDR1 is MDHEN and CDR2 is SYDVKM. The CDR3 region has the DNA TGTGCCAGCAGGAACAGCAACAACTATGGCTACACCTTC. Amino acid sequence: CASRNSNNYGYTF.

The gene calls are TRBV6-5 and TRBJ2-7, with a tentative D call TRBD1 (6 bases). V was trimmed by 5 bases and J by 7 bases, leaving 18 bases between them. Germline V gene data show CDR1 as MNHEY and CDR2 as SVGAGI. CDR3 length equals 14 residues. The CDR3 reads CASSPQNRAREQYF. DNA for the CDR3: TGTGCCAGCAGTCCCCAAAACAGGGCTCGGGAGCAGTACTTC.

This sequence joins TRBV13 and TRBJ1-1; D ambiguous. CDR1 is PRHDT and CDR2 is FYEKMQ in the germline V gene (reference sequence). The V end was cut by 5 bases, the J end by 2 bases, with 12 bases between. This CDR3 contains 14 residues. The CDR3 DNA follows: TGTGCCAGCAGCCCAGGCCTCCGAAACACTGAAGCTTTCTTT. Its protein is CASSPGLRNTEAFF.

This clone appeared a single time. Different DNA sequences within this sample yield the same CDR3. The rearrangement joins TRBV5-1 to TRBJ1-3; 8 bases line up with TRBD1. This CDR3 is 16 amino acids long. Per the germline V gene, CDR1 is SGHRS and CDR2 is YFSETQ. V shed 0 bases, J shed 3 bases, and the junction held 5 bases outside the gene matches. The CDR3 sequence is CASSLGPGGSGNTIYF. CDR3 nucleotides: TGCGCCAGCAGCTTGGGCCCAGGGGGCAGTGGAAACACCATATATTTT.

The chain carries TRBV28 and TRBJ1-2; TRBD1 is a possible D gene (6 bases). The CDR3 runs to 15 residues. In germline, CDR1 is MDHEN, CDR2 SYDVKM. V was cut by 5 bases and J by 4 bases, with 17 bases left in between. CDR3 bases: TGTGCCAGCAGTGCACAAGGGACACTCACCTATGGCTACACCTTC. Its translation: CASSAQGTLTYGYTF.

V usage is TRBV10-3 and J usage is TRBJ2-2; the D is unclear. The CDR3 contains 11 residues. The germline V and J ends were trimmed by 10 bases and 6 bases, with 9 bases remaining between them. The germline CDR1 and CDR2 sequences are ENHRY and SYGVKD. The CDR3 DNA reads TGTGCCAGCGACAAGCCCGGGGAGCTGTTTTTT. Amino acid sequence: CASDKPGELFF.

This clone was counted at least ten times. The J gene is TRBJ1-5, the V gene TRBV5-5; TRBD1 matches 10 bases. CDR1 SGHKS and CDR2 YYEKEE come from the germline V gene (reference sequence). CDR3 length equals 15 residues. Trimming at V came to 0 bases and at J to 3 bases, leaving 0 bases not matched to a gene. CDR3 nucleotides: TGTGCCAGCAGCTTGGGACAGGGGGCCAATCAGCCCCAGCATTTT. Its translation is CASSLGQGANQPQHF.

This CDR3 is CATSDSYGNGLASTDTQYF. The DNA for the CDR3 is TGTGCCACCAGTGATTCCTACGGTAATGGACTAGCGAGCACAGATACGCAGTATTTT. This chain connects TRBV24-1 to TRBJ2-3; TRBD2 agrees at 9 bases. The CDR3 totals 19 residues. V was pared by 2 bases and J by 0 bases, with 11 bases of the junction left unmatched. The germline V gene has CDR1 KGHDR and CDR2 SFDVKD.

This chain connects TRBV18 to TRBJ2-5, with 9 positions matching TRBD1. This CDR3 is built from 15 residues. CDR1 is KGHSH, CDR2 LQKENI, per germline. V was pared by 5 bases and J by 4 bases, with 8 bases of the junction left unmatched. Here the CDR3 DNA reads TGTGCCAGCTCAACGGACAGGGGTGGCGGAGAGACCCAGTACTTC. Translation gives CASSTDRGGGETQYF.

V and J are TRBV5-4 and TRBJ2-2; 11 nucleotides line up with TRBD1. This CDR3 spans 15 amino acids. V dropped 3 bases and J dropped 3; count of bases not matched to a gene: 1. CDR1 is SGHNT, CDR2 YYREEE, per germline (reference sequence). CDR3 loop: CASSWGQGDTGELFF. The CDR3 DNA sequence: TGTGCCAGCAGCTGGGGACAGGGGGACACCGGGGAGCTGTTTTTT.

The chain combines TRBV28 with TRBJ2-2; 10 nucleotides align to TRBD1. V shed 5 bases and J 6 bases; nucleotides not matched to a gene: 6. Germline assignment: CDR1 MDHEN and CDR2 SYDVKM. The CDR3 spans 15 residues. In nucleotides, the CDR3 is TGTGCCAGCAGTCGGGCCGGGACAGGGGCCGGGGAGCTGTTTTTT. Protein product: CASSRAGTGAGELFF.